These T cell receptor beta chains were read from a single sample in a study of T cell repertoires in cytomegalovirus infection. One entry per CDR3 protein results from TCRdb running MiXCR on the reads. The sample lists some 150,000 distinct CDR3 sequences, roughly a quarter occurring once. The sample was PBMCs. The receptor source for this set is a human donor in good health (CMV status not recorded). Some clones in this sample may be carry-over from other donors' samples. CDR3s include the opening cysteine and the closing phenylalanine or tryptophan.

CASSLGRGRRKGTDTQYF TRBJ2-3 TRBV11-2
CASSGLRGNTDTQYF TRBJ2-3 TRBV11-2
CATSREGQFYNGQFF TRBJ2-1 TRBV15
CSVRGIGAYEQYF TRBJ2-7 TRBV29-1
CASSLGGGAIDTQYF TRBJ2-3 TRBV7-2
CSANHLVAGYEQYF TRBJ2-7 TRBV20-1
CASSPTSGRTYEQYF TRBJ2-7 TRBV9
CSAWTGNTEAFF TRBJ1-1 TRBV29-1
CASGLSDSNQPQHF TRBJ1-5 TRBV12-5
CSARSRHNSYNEQFF TRBJ2-1 TRBV20-1